This TCR beta chain was identified in a study of cytomegalovirus exposure and HLA in healthy donors. Study outcomes and limitations: When analyzed later, a missense DCLRE1C variant was found to be linked to TCR beta V- and J-gene trimming. Cytomegalovirus-associated TCR beta chains were listed, numbering roughly 150. Most of the CMV-associated TCR beta chains (in a later analysis) appeared to be HLA-restricted. Later analysis showed TCR association rates varying by HLA locus, highest for DRB1 and lowest for HLA-C.

This CDR3 region has 14 residues. The V gene end was trimmed by 7 bases and the J gene end by 3 bases; junction bases not matched to a gene: 6. Per germline, CDR1 MNHEY and CDR2 SVGAGI. With respect to this clone: The antigen is unknown.

Primers included in the PCR were 60 Vbeta and 13 Jbeta primers. Using immunoSEQ multiplex PCR, the repertoire was profiled, and TCRdb retains in-frame clones only, with some absent. Its table lists 65,000 to 90,000 clones. Specimen: PBMCs. The TCR was taken from a female donor in good health and CMV-seropositive. This chain links TRBV6-5 with TRBJ1-5; 7 bases agree with TRBD1. The CDR3 reads CASKRDSNNQPQHF. The CDR3, as DNA: TGTGCCAGCAAAAGGGACAGCAACAATCAGCCCCAGCATTTT.